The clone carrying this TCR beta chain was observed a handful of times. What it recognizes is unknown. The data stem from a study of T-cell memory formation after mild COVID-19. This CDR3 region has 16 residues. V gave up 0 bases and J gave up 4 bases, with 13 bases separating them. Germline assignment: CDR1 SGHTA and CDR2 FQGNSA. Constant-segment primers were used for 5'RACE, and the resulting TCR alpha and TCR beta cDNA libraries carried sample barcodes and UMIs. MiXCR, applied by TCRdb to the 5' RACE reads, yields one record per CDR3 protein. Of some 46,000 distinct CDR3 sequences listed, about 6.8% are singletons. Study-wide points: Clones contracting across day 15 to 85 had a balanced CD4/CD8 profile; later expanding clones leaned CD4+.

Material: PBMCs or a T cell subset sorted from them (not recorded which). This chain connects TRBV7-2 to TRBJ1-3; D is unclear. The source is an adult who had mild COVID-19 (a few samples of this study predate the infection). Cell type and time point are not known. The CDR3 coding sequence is TGTGCCAGCAGCTTAGCGAGCTCGGCGGCCGGAAACACCATATATTTT. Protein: CASSLASSAAGNTIYF.